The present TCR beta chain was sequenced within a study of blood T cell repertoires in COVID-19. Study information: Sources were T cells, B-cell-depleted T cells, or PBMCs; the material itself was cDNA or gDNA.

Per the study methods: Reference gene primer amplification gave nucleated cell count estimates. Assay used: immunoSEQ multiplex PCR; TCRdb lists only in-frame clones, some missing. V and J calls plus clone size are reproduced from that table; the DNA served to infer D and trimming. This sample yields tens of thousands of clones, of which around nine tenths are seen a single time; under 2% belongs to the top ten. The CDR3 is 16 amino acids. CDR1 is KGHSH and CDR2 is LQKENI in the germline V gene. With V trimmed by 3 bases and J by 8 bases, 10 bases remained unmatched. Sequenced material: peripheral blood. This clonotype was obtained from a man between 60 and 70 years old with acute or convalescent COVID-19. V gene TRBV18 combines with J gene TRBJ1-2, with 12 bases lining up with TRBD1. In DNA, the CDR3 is TGTGCCAGCTCACCGTCGATCTGGGACAGGGGGCCGGGCTACACCTTC. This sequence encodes CASSPSIWDRGPGYTF.